This T cell receptor beta chain was sequenced for a study of blood T cell repertoires in COVID-19. V gave up 3 bases and J gave up 7 bases; unmatched junction bases: 4. There are 16 residues in the CDR3. Germline V gives CDR1 MDHEN, CDR2 SYDVKM. Profiling relied on immunoSEQ multiplex PCR, and the TCRdb table lists in-frame clones only, not all of them. The table records roughly 54,000 clones, approximately 87% of them present only once. The chain joins TRBV28 to TRBJ2-1; TRBD2 aligns across 15 bases. Sequencing was carried out using peripheral blood. This receptor was taken from a woman aged 55-69 years with COVID-19, enrolled during active disease. The CDR3 reads CASSFGGTSGGNEQFF. The CDR3 nucleotides read TGTGCCAGCAGTTTTGGCGGGACTAGCGGGGGGAATGAGCAGTTCTTC.